This TCR beta chain was found in a study of early stage breast cancer tumors. The overall study: Under 10 ER+/PR+/HER2- tumors were invasive ductal; four were invasive lobular.

Study-level results: Commonly generated sequences made up most enriched TCRB sequences shared between patients.

A word on this clone: Its antigen remains unidentified.

Each sample had two DNA replicates, 0.45 to 0.65 ug blood or roughly 1.4 ug tissue. The repertoire was sequenced with immunoSEQ multiplex PCR; TCRdb's copy has only in-frame clones and lacks some. The table includes about 48,000 clones, around 83% detected once. The CDR3 spans 14 residues. V gave up 4 bases and J gave up 5 bases, with 11 bases separating them. From germline, CDR1 is SGHTA and CDR2 FQGTGA. Sequencing was performed on blood. The V gene is TRBV7-3, the J gene TRBJ2-2; no firm D call. The TCR sequence derives from a person in their fifties or sixties with breast cancer. The CDR3 spells CASSSQGWTGELFF. The CDR3 DNA follows: TGTGCCAGCAGCTCCCAAGGGTGGACCGGGGAGCTGTTTTTT.